The 24 T cell receptor beta chains in this list originate from one sample, sequenced in a study of shared clonotypes between healthy human individuals. Method: immunoSEQ multiplex PCR; TCRdb's copy keeps in-frame clones and lacks some. This sample has around 450,000 clones, with more than 75% found just once. Sequenced material: PBMCs. Receptor source: a woman aged 40 to 50 in good health. Some clones in this sample may be carry-over from other donors' samples.

The CDR3 DNA sequence: TGTGCCACCCGGGACAGGGAGGAATACGAGCAGTACTTC. This encodes CATRDREEYEQYF. V and J are TRBV10-3 and TRBJ2-7, with 9 bases matching TRBD1. The germline V gene encodes CDR1 ENHRY and CDR2 SYGVKD. The junction had 8 bases not matched to a gene; V was cut back by 10 bases and J by 4 bases. This CDR3 region has 13 residues.

This clone was detected many times. J is TRBJ1-5 and V is TRBV2; TRBD1 might be the D (5 bases). V was cut by 6 bases and J by 4 bases, with 13 bases left in between. Germline V CDR1 and CDR2: SNHLY, FYNNEI. The CDR3 is 14 residues long. CDR3 region: CASSPGGTNQPQHF. The CDR3, as DNA: TGTGCCAGCAGCCCCGGCGGGACGAATCAGCCCCAGCATTTT. Complete variable domain (other parts from reference TRBV2 and TRBJ1-5): EPEVTQTPSHQVTQMGQEVILRCVPISNHLYFYWYRQILGQKVEFLVSFYNNEISEKSEIFDDQFSVERPDGSNFTLKIRSTKLEDSAMYFCASSPGGTNQPQHFGDGTRLSIL.

The V and J genes are TRBV11-2 and TRBJ1-2, with TRBD1 matching 8 bases. The V gene end was trimmed by 0 bases and the J gene end by 7 bases; junction bases not matched to a gene: 4. The V gene's germline CDR1 is SGHAT and CDR2 FQNNGV. CDR3 length equals 14 residues. CDR3 in amino acids: CASSLEGQGSGYTF. The DNA of the CDR3 is TGTGCCAGCAGCTTAGAAGGACAGGGCTCTGGCTACACCTTC. Full variable domain (remainder filled in from reference TRBV11-2 and TRBJ1-2): EAGVAQSPRYKIIEKRQSVAFWCNPISGHATLYWYQQILGQGPKLLIQFQNNGVVDDSQLPKDRFSAERLKGVDSTLKIQPAKLEDSAVYLCASSLEGQGSGYTFGSGTRLTVV.

This clone was seen just once. The chain combines TRBV15 with TRBJ2-7; 7 bases align to TRBD2. Trimming cost V 0 bases and J 9 bases; bases outside gene matches: 2. Germline V gene lookup returns CDR1 LNHNV and CDR2 YYDKDF (reference sequence). This CDR3 has 12 residues. The CDR3 here is CATSRDTGGQYF. In nucleotides, the CDR3 is TGTGCCACCAGCAGAGATACGGGGGGGCAGTACTTC.

The rearrangement joins TRBV11-2 to TRBJ1-1; D may be TRBD1 (6 bases). CDR1 and CDR2 from the germline V gene are SGHAT and FQNNGV. The V gene lost 2 bases and the J gene lost 0 bases, with 7 bases spanning the gap. CDR3 length: 14 amino acids. Here the CDR3 DNA reads TGTGCCAGCAGCTTACAGGGGATGAACACTGAAGCTTTCTTT. It specifies CASSLQGMNTEAFF.

The table lists this clone with many counts. The chain links TRBV28 to TRBJ1-2, with TRBD1 matching over 9 bases. J gave up 3 bases and V 3 bases, and 17 bases lay outside the gene matches. This CDR3 spans 19 amino acids. The germline gives CDR1 MDHEN, CDR2 SYDVKM. DNA of the CDR3: TGTGCCAGCAGTTTCCCCGGGACAGGGCAAGGGGTGAGAGACTATGGCTACACCTTC. It specifies CASSFPGTGQGVRDYGYTF.

This clone has only a few counts. This clone may be a read error of a much larger clone one base away. The V and J genes are TRBV9 and TRBJ1-1, with D possibly matching TRBD1 (6 bases). With 3 bases removed from V and 0 bases from J, the gap between germline ends came to 6 bases. Looked up from germline, CDR1 is SGDLS and CDR2 is YYNGEE. This CDR3 region has 13 residues. The CDR3 DNA sequence: TGTGCCAGCAGCGGACAGGTGAACACTGAAGCTTTCTTT. Residues: CASSGQVNTEAFF.

The chain couples TRBV2 to TRBJ2-2; TRBD1 aligns across 7 bases. The length of the CDR3 is 15 residues. V trimming: 5 bases; J trimming: 7 bases; junction bases outside the gene matches: 10. Germline V gives CDR1 SNHLY, CDR2 FYNNEI. As DNA, the CDR3 is TGTGCCAGCAGTTGGGACAGATTCGGAGACGGGGAGCTGTTTTTT. Encoded protein: CASSWDRFGDGELFF.

This clone has more than one count but fewer than ten. V usage is TRBV29-1 and J usage is TRBJ2-7; 11 nucleotides agree with TRBD1. V shed 5 bases and J 5 bases; nucleotides not matched to a gene: 8. The CDR3 totals 14 residues. The germline gives CDR1 SQVTM, CDR2 ANQGSEA. The chain's CDR3 is CSVISGTGGNEQYF. The CDR3 bases are TGCAGCGTTATATCCGGGACAGGGGGGAACGAGCAGTACTTC.

This clone showed up just once. This sequence joins TRBV2 and TRBJ1-4, with a tentative D call TRBD1 (6 bases). Germline V gene sequence: CDR1 SNHLY, CDR2 FYNNEI. This CDR3 spans 15 amino acids. V was shortened by 7 bases and J by 2 bases, with 14 bases between the two germline ends. CDR3 coding DNA: TGTGCCAGCAACCCTCAGGGGATGACTAATGAAAAACTGTTTTTT. This codes for CASNPQGMTNEKLFF. The full variable domain, its missing parts supplied by reference TRBV2 and TRBJ1-4, is EPEVTQTPSHQVTQMGQEVILRCVPISNHLYFYWYRQILGQKVEFLVSFYNNEISEKSEIFDDQFSVERPDGSNFTLKIRSTKLEDSAMYFCASNPQGMTNEKLFFGSGTQLSVL.

V is TRBV19 and J is TRBJ2-3; D not certain. The germline V gene encodes CDR1 LNHDA and CDR2 SQIVND (reference sequence). This CDR3 spans 13 amino acids. Trimming removed 3 bases at V and 9 bases at J, with 13 bases between. DNA for the CDR3: TGTGCCAGTAGTATGGCATTTGGAGACACGCAGTATTTT. Its protein is CASSMAFGDTQYF. Looking up the rest from reference TRBV19 and TRBJ2-3 gives the full variable domain: DGGITQSPKYLFRKEGQNVTLSCEQNLNHDAMYWYRQDPGQGLRLIYYSQIVNDFQKGDIAEGYSVSREKKESFPLTVTSAQKNPTAFYLCASSMAFGDTQYFGPGTRLTVL.

This sequence joins TRBV5-1 and TRBJ2-3, with 8 bases identical to TRBD2. V lost 0 bases and J lost 6; bases outside the gene matches: 9. Germline V lookup: CDR1 SGHRS, CDR2 YFSETQ. This CDR3 has 16 amino acids. CDR3 sequence reads: CASSLATSGVGDTQYF. For the CDR3, the DNA is TGCGCCAGCAGCTTGGCAACTAGCGGTGTCGGGGATACGCAGTATTTT. The complete variable domain, with remaining parts taken from reference TRBV5-1 and TRBJ2-3, reads KAGVTQTPRYLIKTRGQQVTLSCSPISGHRSVSWYQQTPGQGLQFLFEYFSETQRNKGNFPGRFSGRQFSNSRSEMNVSTLELGDSALYLCASSLATSGVGDTQYFGPGTRLTVL.

This clone was counted once. The chain combines TRBV5-4 with TRBJ2-2; D unclear. V was pared by 0 bases and J by 1 base, with 10 bases between. Germline-derived CDR1 and CDR2 are SGHNT and YYREEE (reference sequence). CDR3 size: 16 residues. The CDR3 DNA follows: TGTGCCAGCAGCTTGGCGTACGTTGAGAACACCGGGGAGCTGTTTTTT. Its protein is CASSLAYVENTGELFF.

The V gene is TRBV18, the J gene TRBJ1-4; D is unclear. Between the trimmed V and J ends, which lost 1 base and 5 bases, there was a span of 8 bases. CDR3 length equals 14 residues. CDR1 and CDR2 (germline): KGHSH, LQKENI. In nucleotides, the CDR3 is TGTGCCAGCTCACCACAAGGGAGGAATGAAAAACTGTTTTTT. Its protein is CASSPQGRNEKLFF.

This chain connects TRBV10-2 to TRBJ1-4, with no clear D. The CDR3 sequence is 15 residues long. CDR1 and CDR2 (germline): WSHSY, SAAADI. The V and J ends lost 6 bases and 0 bases respectively, with 11 bases between them. CDR3 sequence: CASRYSSATNEKLFF. The CDR3 DNA follows: TGCGCCAGCAGATATAGTAGTGCAACTAATGAAAAACTGTTTTTT.

As DNA, the CDR3 is TGTGCCAGCAGCTTAGGCCCGGGGGCAACTAATGAAAAACTGTTTTTT. Its protein product is CASSLGPGATNEKLFF. The chain joins TRBV5-6 to TRBJ1-4; possibly TRBD1 for D (5 bases). Trimming removed 2 bases from V and 0 bases from J, with 11 bases in between. Germline CDR1 reads SGHDT; CDR2 reads YYEEEE. This CDR3 is 16 amino acids long.

As regards this clone: Distinct nucleotide sequences in the sample also encode this CDR3. V is TRBV6-6 and J is TRBJ2-5; TRBD2 agrees at 14 bases. The V gene end was trimmed by 4 bases and the J gene end by 5 bases; junction bases not matched to a gene: 6. The CDR3 totals 16 residues. Per germline, CDR1 MNHNY and CDR2 SVGAGI (reference sequence). The CDR3 nucleotides read TGTGCCAGCAGTTGGGGACTAGCGGGAGCCGGGGAGACCCAGTACTTC. Encoded protein: CASSWGLAGAGETQYF.

The chain recombines TRBV2 with TRBJ1-5, with TRBD1 matching over 9 bases. The CDR3 sequence is 15 residues long. Germline trimming cut 1 base from V and 6 bases from J; bases unmatched to any gene: 4. Looked up from germline, CDR1 is SNHLY and CDR2 is FYNNEI. CDR3 amino acids: CASSEEGTGPQPQHF. In DNA form, the CDR3 reads TGTGCCAGCAGTGAAGAGGGGACAGGGCCTCAGCCCCAGCATTTT.

This clone was recorded many times. The rearrangement joins TRBV9 to TRBJ2-7; 9 nucleotides line up with TRBD2. The CDR3 consists of 16 residues. Germline assignment: CDR1 SGDLS and CDR2 YYNGEE. Losses at the gene ends were 3 bases for V and 4 bases for J; bases not matched to a gene: 11. The CDR3 sequence is CASSAGLAGGIYEQYF. As DNA, the CDR3 is TGTGCCAGCAGCGCCGGCCTGGCGGGAGGGATATACGAGCAGTACTTC.

This clone appeared a single time. J is TRBJ2-4 and V is TRBV28, with 9 bases identical to TRBD1. Germline CDR1 reads MDHEN; CDR2 reads SYDVKM. There are 15 residues in the CDR3. Unmatched junction bases numbered 4, after V lost 1 base and J lost 6 bases. The CDR3 bases are TGTGCCAGCAGTTTATTCCCGACAGGGGGAAACATTCAGTACTTC. It is translated as CASSLFPTGGNIQYF.

The V and J genes are TRBV19 and TRBJ2-5; possible D gene TRBD1, 5 bases. V gave up 3 bases and J gave up 4 bases, with 12 bases separating them. The CDR3 extends over 14 amino acids. From germline, CDR1 is LNHDA and CDR2 SQIVND (reference sequence). The CDR3 here is CASSIQEGAETQYF. Written as DNA, the CDR3 is TGTGCCAGTAGTATCCAGGAAGGGGCAGAGACCCAGTACTTC. Combining the CDR3 with reference TRBV19 and TRBJ2-5 gives the whole variable domain DGGITQSPKYLFRKEGQNVTLSCEQNLNHDAMYWYRQDPGQGLRLIYYSQIVNDFQKGDIAEGYSVSREKKESFPLTVTSAQKNPTAFYLCASSIQEGAETQYFGPGTRLLVL.

V gene TRBV30 combines with J gene TRBJ2-7; the D is unclear. The V end lost 2 bases, the J end lost 3 bases, and 5 bases lay between the germline ends. Germline V CDR1 and CDR2: GTSNPN, SVGIG (reference sequence). The CDR3 consists of 11 residues. CDR3 nucleotide sequence: TGTGCCTGGAGTATAAGCTACGAGCAGTACTTC. Its protein product is CAWSISYEQYF.

The V and J genes are TRBV5-5 and TRBJ1-4, with 10 bases that match TRBD1. CDR3 length: 15 residues. CDR1 and CDR2 from the germline V gene are SGHKS and YYEKEE (reference sequence). V shed 4 bases, J shed 6 bases, and the junction held 6 bases outside the gene matches. This CDR3 is CASSRTGTGDEKLFF. CDR3 coding DNA: TGTGCCAGCAGCCGAACCGGGACAGGGGATGAAAAACTGTTTTTT.

V is TRBV7-2 and J is TRBJ2-7; D gene ambiguous. Germline V lookup: CDR1 SGHTA, CDR2 FQGNSA. This CDR3 is 14 amino acids long. Between the trimmed V and J ends, which lost 3 bases and 2 bases, there was a span of 11 bases. In DNA form, the CDR3 reads TGTGCCAGCAGCTTGAGTGGCCCTACCTACGAGCAGTACTTC. Its translation: CASSLSGPTYEQYF.